This TCR beta chain was sequenced during a study of T cells expressing NK-cell markers. Study background: TCR beta repertoires came from sorted CD3+CD56+NKG2C+, CD3+CD56+NKG2C- and CD3+CD56-NKG2C+ T cells. Study-wide points: Similarly, these clonotypes led the CD3+CD56-NKG2C+ fraction as well in a handful of donors.

Concerning this clonotype: Its antigen is as yet unknown.

The CDR3 contains 15 residues. Per the germline V gene, CDR1 is SGHRS and CDR2 is YFSETQ. What made the TCR beta cDNA was 5'RACE template switching with UMIs. TCRdb reprocessed the 5' RACE reads and reports one entry per CDR3 protein, with no DNA. The data include about 260,000 distinct CDR3 sequences; the top ten clones carry approximately 0.41%. Sequencing input: blood T cells: a sorted CD56 or NKG2C T cell subset, CD4+ or CD8+ T cells, or bulk PBMC T cells (not recorded which). The TCR was taken from a man aged 18 to 30 in good health. The chain couples TRBV5-1 to TRBJ2-7; the D gene TCRdb calls, TRBD1, cannot be checked with no DNA. The CDR3 reads CASSPIAARGEEQYF.